These T cell receptor beta chains were read from a single sample in a study of blood T cell repertoires in COVID-19. TCRdb's copy holds only in-frame clones and misses some; the assay was immunoSEQ multiplex PCR. This table holds 390,000 or so clones, 80% to 90% found once. Material: peripheral blood. All receptors come from a woman aged 25 to 39 with COVID-19, enrolled during active disease. CDR3s include the opening cysteine and the closing phenylalanine or tryptophan. D genes are given only for firm matches. Clone sizes are given selectively: once, few, many, or a class where the clone is expanded.

size	J	D	V	CDR3	DNA
NA	TRBJ1-5	TRBD1	TRBV24-1	CATSDQGQESNQPQHF	TGTGCCACCAGTGACCAGGGACAGGAGAGCAATCAGCCCCAGCATTTT
NA	TRBJ2-2	NA	TRBV2	CASSEQTNTGELFF	TGTGCCAGCAGTGAACAGACAAACACCGGGGAGCTGTTTTTT
NA	TRBJ1-1	NA	TRBV21-1	CASSKRDYVTGDTEAFF	TGTGCCAGCAGCAAAAGGGACTATGTGACAGGGGACACTGAAGCTTTCTTT
NA	TRBJ2-7	NA	TRBV7-2	CASSFWRAGNYEQYF	TGTGCCAGCAGCTTTTGGCGGGCCGGGAACTACGAGCAGTACTTC
NA	TRBJ2-7	TRBD2	TRBV7-6	CASSWTSGGSSYEQYF	TGTGCCAGCAGTTGGACTAGCGGGGGAAGCTCCTACGAGCAGTACTTC
NA	TRBJ1-4	NA	TRBV28	CASSSPQTRVTNEKLFF	TGTGCCAGCAGTTCACCCCAGACCAGGGTCACCAATGAAAAACTGTTTTTT
NA	TRBJ2-2	NA	TRBV18	CASSPSVNTGELFF	TGTGCCAGCTCACCTAGCGTCAACACCGGGGAGCTGTTTTTT
NA	TRBJ2-3	NA	TRBV7-9	CASSLGQKGADTQYF	TGTGCCAGCAGCTTAGGACAGAAGGGGGCAGATACGCAGTATTTT
NA	TRBJ1-5	TRBD1	TRBV28	CASSLPDRAYNQPQHF	TGTGCCAGCAGTTTACCCGACAGGGCCTATAATCAGCCCCAGCATTTT
NA	TRBJ2-7	TRBD2	TRBV6-1	CASSEAGAGGYEQYF	TGTGCCAGCAGTGAAGCAGGGGCGGGAGGTTACGAGCAGTACTTC
NA	TRBJ1-1	TRBD1	TRBV28	CASARDRGLNTEAFF	TGTGCCAGCGCCCGGGACAGGGGGCTGAACACTGAAGCTTTCTTT
NA	TRBJ2-5	NA	TRBV28	CASSRYFSSDSQETQYF	TGTGCCAGCAGTCGTTATTTCTCCTCCGACAGCCAAGAGACCCAGTACTTC
NA	TRBJ2-5	TRBD1	TRBV7-9	CASSLGTGPGETQYF	TGTGCCAGCAGCTTAGGGACAGGCCCGGGGGAGACCCAGTACTTC
NA	TRBJ1-1	NA	TRBV9	CASSSEPGDTEAFF	TGTGCCAGCAGCTCCGAGCCAGGGGACACTGAAGCTTTCTTT
once	TRBJ2-7	NA	TRBV5-1	CASSLGAASYEQYF	TGCGCCAGCAGCTTGGGGGCAGCCTCCTACGAGCAGTACTTC
NA	TRBJ2-3	NA	TRBV28	CASSPESLTDTQYF	TGTGCCAGCAGTCCCGAGAGCCTAACAGATACGCAGTATTTT
NA	TRBJ2-3	NA	TRBV3-1/TRBV3-2	CASSLAGLDTQYF	TGTGCCAGCAGCCTGGCAGGGTTAGATACGCAGTATTTT
NA	TRBJ2-2	TRBD1	TRBV19	CASSGTGYTGELFF	TGTGCCAGTTCCGGGACAGGGTACACCGGGGAGCTGTTTTTT
NA	TRBJ1-3	NA	TRBV10-1	CASAASPSGNTIYF	TGCGCCAGCGCCGCGTCCCCCTCTGGAAACACCATATATTTT
NA	TRBJ2-7	NA	TRBV4-2	CASSHEKNTNGEQYF	TGTGCCAGCAGCCATGAAAAAAATACTAATGGCGAGCAGTACTTC
NA	TRBJ2-3	TRBD2	TRBV9	CASARRAGGTDTQYF	TGTGCCAGCGCAAGAAGGGCGGGGGGCACAGATACGCAGTATTTT
few	TRBJ2-3	TRBD1	TRBV7-2	CASSTRDRVTDTQYF	TGTGCCAGCAGCACACGGGACAGGGTGACAGATACGCAGTATTTT
NA	TRBJ2-1	TRBD2	TRBV24-1	CAIGSGRLGNEQFF	TGTGCCATCGGTAGCGGGAGGTTAGGTAATGAGCAGTTCTTC
NA	TRBJ2-7	NA	TRBV28	CASSTPQRGIGYEQYF	TGTGCCAGCAGTACCCCTCAGAGGGGGATCGGTTACGAGCAGTACTTC
NA	TRBJ1-6	NA	TRBV9	CASSAVENSPLHF	TGTGCCAGCAGCGCGGTCGAGAATTCACCCCTCCACTTT
NA	TRBJ2-1	NA	TRBV28	CATSGTSYNEQFF	TGTGCCACCTCCGGGACTTCCTACAATGAGCAGTTCTTC
NA	TRBJ2-7	NA	TRBV3-1/TRBV3-2	CASSQVPRNGEQYF	TGTGCCAGCAGCCAAGTCCCCAGGAACGGCGAGCAGTACTTC
once	TRBJ2-7	TRBD1	TRBV10-1	CASSEGQGYEQYF	TGCGCCAGCAGTGAGGGACAGGGCTACGAGCAGTACTTC
NA	TRBJ2-7	TRBD1	TRBV9	CASSSGQGYEQYF	TGTGCCAGCAGCTCGGGACAGGGTTACGAGCAGTACTTC
NA	TRBJ2-1	NA	TRBV4-3	CASREGSSYNEQFF	TGCGCCAGCAGGGAGGGGAGCTCCTACAATGAGCAGTTCTTC
once	TRBJ1-5	TRBD1	TRBV24-1	CATSDAGTGYQPQHF	TGTGCCACCAGTGACGCAGGGACAGGGTATCAGCCCCAGCATTTT
NA	TRBJ2-1	TRBD1	TRBV24-1	CATSDDPTGGRNEQFF	TGTGCCACCAGTGATGACCCGACAGGGGGCAGGAATGAGCAGTTCTTC
NA	TRBJ1-2	NA	TRBV30	CAWSTGGYGYTF	TGTGCCTGGAGTACCGGTGGCTATGGCTACACCTTC
NA	TRBJ2-7	TRBD2	TRBV30	CAWSILAGAEQYF	TGTGCCTGGAGTATACTAGCGGGAGCCGAGCAGTACTTC
NA	TRBJ2-1	TRBD1	TRBV28	CASRQGGVNEQFF	TGTGCCAGCAGACAGGGGGGTGTAAATGAGCAGTTCTTC
NA	TRBJ2-7	TRBD1	TRBV2	CASRWDRSYEQYF	TGTGCCAGCAGATGGGACAGATCCTACGAGCAGTACTTC
NA	TRBJ2-1	TRBD2	TRBV9	CASSVSSGRAVDEQFF	TGTGCCAGCAGCGTTAGTAGCGGGAGGGCCGTCGATGAGCAGTTCTTC
NA	TRBJ2-7	TRBD1	TRBV2	CASSAGQANEQYF	TGTGCCAGCAGTGCGGGACAGGCCAACGAGCAGTACTTC
NA	TRBJ2-3	TRBD2	TRBV9	CASSVVPSGGGDTQYF	TGTGCCAGCAGCGTAGTTCCTAGCGGAGGTGGGGATACGCAGTATTTT
NA	TRBJ2-5	NA	TRBV29-1	CSVAGLPETQYF	TGCAGCGTTGCGGGACTGCCGGAGACCCAGTACTTC
NA	TRBJ2-7	TRBD2	TRBV29-1	CSVEGLAGGQQYF	TGCAGCGTTGAGGGACTAGCGGGAGGGCAGCAGTACTTC
once	TRBJ1-2	TRBD1	TRBV9	CASSNRQGGTGRGYTF	TGTGCCAGCAGCAACCGACAGGGGGGAACCGGGCGTGGCTACACCTTC
NA	TRBJ1-2	NA	TRBV11-2	CASSLLTRGGYTF	TGTGCCAGCAGCTTACTGACTCGCGGTGGCTACACCTTC
NA	TRBJ2-7	TRBD2	TRBV30	CAWRPSGKPPYEQYF	TGTGCCTGGAGGCCTAGCGGGAAACCCCCCTACGAGCAGTACTTC
NA	TRBJ2-5	TRBD2	TRBV18	CASSPWTSGIEGQETQYF	TGTGCCAGCTCACCATGGACTAGCGGGATTGAGGGCCAAGAGACCCAGTACTTC
few	TRBJ2-3	NA	TRBV19	CASSMRTSTDTQYF	TGTGCCAGTAGTATGCGGACTTCCACAGATACGCAGTATTTT
NA	TRBJ2-7	TRBD1	TRBV28	CASSGQVLYEQYF	TGTGCCAGCAGTGGACAGGTTCTCTACGAGCAGTACTTC
NA	TRBJ2-1	TRBD1	TRBV19	CASSIDRGQGPREQFF	TGTGCCAGTAGTATAGATCGGGGACAGGGCCCTAGGGAGCAGTTCTTC
NA	TRBJ2-4	TRBD2	TRBV2	CASSYAGGRLAKNIQYF	TGTGCCAGCAGTTACGCCGGGGGGAGGTTAGCCAAAAACATTCAGTACTTC
NA	TRBJ2-3	NA	TRBV10-1	CASSETGTDTQYF	TGCGCCAGCAGTGAGACGGGGACAGATACGCAGTATTTT
NA	TRBJ2-5	TRBD1	TRBV5-6	CASSSGTGKMETQYF	TGTGCCAGCAGCTCCGGGACAGGGAAGATGGAGACCCAGTACTTC
NA	TRBJ2-1	TRBD2	TRBV10-3	CAIKNSRDSAGDLRNEQFF	TGTGCCATCAAGAACTCCAGGGATTCGGCGGGAGATTTGAGGAATGAGCAGTTCTTC
NA	TRBJ2-7	NA	TRBV29-1	CSVGPRGIGEQYF	TGCAGCGTTGGCCCAAGGGGGATCGGGGAGCAGTACTTC
NA	TRBJ2-2	TRBD1	TRBV24-1	CATRGQWDTGELFF	TGTGCCACCAGGGGACAGTGGGATACCGGGGAGCTGTTTTTT
NA	TRBJ1-6	NA	TRBV10-1	CASGTSNSPLHF	TGCGCCAGTGGGACATCTAATTCACCCCTCCACTTT